One sample yielded the 5 T cell receptor beta chains listed below, sequenced in a study of T cell responses to AZD1222 COVID-19 vaccine. The protocol was immunoSEQ multiplex PCR, while the TCRdb copy is restricted to in-frame clones and leaves out a portion. The sample carries about 150,000 clones, around nine tenths recorded once. This specimen consisted of peripheral blood, obtained on day 0 of AZD1222 vaccination. The receptors derive from an adult in good health.

The chain combines TRBV10-3 with TRBJ2-7; 10 bases are a match to TRBD2. This CDR3 has 15 amino acids. Germline assignment: CDR1 ENHRY and CDR2 SYGVKD. The V gene end was trimmed by 4 bases and the J gene end by 5 bases; junction bases not matched to a gene: 8. The CDR3 DNA reads TGTGCCATCAGTGGCAGCCTAGCGGGAGCCGACGAGCAGTACTTC. Amino acid sequence: CAISGSLAGADEQYF.

The chain recombines TRBV11-2 with TRBJ1-1; D gene ambiguous. The V and J ends lost 2 bases and 3 bases respectively, with 7 bases between them. The CDR3 runs to 13 residues. Germline CDR1 and CDR2: SGHAT and FQNNGV. The CDR3 spells CASSLHRDTEAFF. The CDR3 nucleotides read TGTGCCAGCAGCTTACACCGGGACACTGAAGCTTTCTTT.

Here the CDR3 reads CASSFSNGDTGELFF. The DNA for the CDR3 is TGCGCCAGCAGTTTTTCGAACGGAGACACCGGGGAGCTGTTTTTT. The chain employs TRBV10-1 and TRBJ2-2; D remains ambiguous. CDR1 is WNHNN and CDR2 is SYGVQD in the germline V gene (reference sequence). The CDR3 sequence is 15 residues long. Trimming took 5 bases from V and 3 from J, leaving 13 bases between them.

This rearrangement joins TRBV30 to TRBJ2-1; 13 bases agree with TRBD2. The CDR3 covers 20 residues. V gave up 3 bases and J gave up 1 base; unmatched junction bases: 15. Germline V gene data show CDR1 as GTSNPN and CDR2 as SVGIG (reference sequence). Here the CDR3 reads CAWRGVSGLAGIVSYNEQFF. CDR3 bases: TGTGCCTGGAGAGGAGTATCGGGACTAGCGGGAATTGTATCCTACAATGAGCAGTTCTTC.

The chain links TRBV7-2 to TRBJ1-5; D gene ambiguous. This CDR3 region has 13 residues. The germline V gene has CDR1 SGHTA and CDR2 FQGNSA. Trimming shortened V by 2 bases and J by 3 bases, and 5 bases separated the two germline ends. CDR3: CASSLIDNQPQHF. CDR3 DNA sequence: TGTGCCAGCAGCTTAATTGACAATCAGCCCCAGCATTTT.